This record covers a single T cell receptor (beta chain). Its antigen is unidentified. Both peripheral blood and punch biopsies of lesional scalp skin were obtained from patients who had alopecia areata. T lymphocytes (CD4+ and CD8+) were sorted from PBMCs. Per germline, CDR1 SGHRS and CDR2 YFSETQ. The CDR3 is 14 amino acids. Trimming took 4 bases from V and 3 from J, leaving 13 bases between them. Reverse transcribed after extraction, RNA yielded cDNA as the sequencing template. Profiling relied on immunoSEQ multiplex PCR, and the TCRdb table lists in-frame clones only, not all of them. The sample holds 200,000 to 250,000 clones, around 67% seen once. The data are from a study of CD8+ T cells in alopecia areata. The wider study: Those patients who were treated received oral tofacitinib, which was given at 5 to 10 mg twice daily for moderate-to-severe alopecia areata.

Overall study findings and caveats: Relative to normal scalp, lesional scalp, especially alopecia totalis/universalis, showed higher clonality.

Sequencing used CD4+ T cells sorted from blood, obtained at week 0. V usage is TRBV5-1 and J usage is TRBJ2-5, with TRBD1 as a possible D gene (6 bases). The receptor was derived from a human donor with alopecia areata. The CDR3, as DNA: TGCGCCAGCAGCGGACAGCGATTCGAAGAGACCCAGTACTTC. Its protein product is CASSGQRFEETQYF.